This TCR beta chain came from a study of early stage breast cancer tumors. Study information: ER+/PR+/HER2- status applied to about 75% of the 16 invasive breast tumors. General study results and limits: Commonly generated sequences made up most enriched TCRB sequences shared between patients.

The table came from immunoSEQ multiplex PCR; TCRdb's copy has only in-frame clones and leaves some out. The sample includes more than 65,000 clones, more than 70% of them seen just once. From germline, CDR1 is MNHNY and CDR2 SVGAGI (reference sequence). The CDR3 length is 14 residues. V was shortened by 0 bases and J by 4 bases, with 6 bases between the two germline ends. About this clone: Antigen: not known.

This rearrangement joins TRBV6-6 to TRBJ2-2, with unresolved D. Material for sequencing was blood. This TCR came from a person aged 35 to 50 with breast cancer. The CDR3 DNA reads TGTGCCAGCAGTTACTCGACTGTCACCGGGGAGCTGTTTTTT. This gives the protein CASSYSTVTGELFF.